The 32 T cell receptor beta chains below all came from one sample that was sequenced in a study of shared clonotypes between healthy human individuals. Clones were sequenced by immunoSEQ multiplex PCR, and TCRdb holds only the in-frame ones, with some missing. The sample contains about 1.5 million clones, 98% of which appear only once. The sequenced sample was naive CD4+ T cells sorted from blood. This sample's subset: CD45RA+ positively selected. These receptors all stem from a man aged 25-40 years in good health.

The chain uses TRBV18 and TRBJ2-1; perhaps TRBD1 as D (5 bases). The CDR3 loop spans 15 amino acids. The germline CDR1 and CDR2 sequences are KGHSH and LQKENI. The V end was cut by 3 bases, the J end by 0 bases, with 9 bases between. The CDR3 bases are TGTGCCAGCTCACCGTGGACAATCTCCTACAATGAGCAGTTCTTC. It codes for CASSPWTISYNEQFF.

Points on this clone: In the same sample, other DNA sequences code for this CDR3. The chain employs TRBV5-1 and TRBJ2-7, with D perhaps matching TRBD1 (5 bases). Germline CDR1 and CDR2: SGHRS and YFSETQ. V was clipped by 0 bases and J by 6 bases, with 10 bases between them. The CDR3 totals 13 residues. DNA of the CDR3: TGCGCCAGCAGCTTGGCAGGGCGTAGCGAGCAGTACTTC. It yields the protein CASSLAGRSEQYF.

The CDR3 is CASTPQSTDTQYF. The CDR3 region has the DNA TGTGCCAGCACCCCCCAAAGCACAGATACGCAGTATTTT. This rearrangement joins TRBV2 to TRBJ2-3; D is unclear. The ends were cut back, 7 bases at V and 0 bases at J, with 8 bases in the middle. CDR1 is SNHLY, CDR2 FYNNEI, per germline. The CDR3 sequence is 13 residues long. Combining the CDR3 with reference TRBV2 and TRBJ2-3 gives the whole variable domain EPEVTQTPSHQVTQMGQEVILRCVPISNHLYFYWYRQILGQKVEFLVSFYNNEISEKSEIFDDQFSVERPDGSNFTLKIRSTKLEDSAMYFCASTPQSTDTQYFGPGTRLTVL.

The chain links TRBV5-1 to TRBJ1-2; maybe TRBD1 (6 bases). Germline V gene data show CDR1 as SGHRS and CDR2 as YFSETQ. The CDR3 runs to 14 residues. V was shortened by 4 bases and J by 1 base, with 11 bases between the two germline ends. The CDR3 DNA sequence: TGCGCCAGCAGCCCGAAACAGGGTAACTATGGCTACACCTTC. Translated: CASSPKQGNYGYTF. Looking up the rest from reference TRBV5-1 and TRBJ1-2 gives the full variable domain: KAGVTQTPRYLIKTRGQQVTLSCSPISGHRSVSWYQQTPGQGLQFLFEYFSETQRNKGNFPGRFSGRQFSNSRSEMNVSTLELGDSALYLCASSPKQGNYGYTFGSGTRLTVV.

The chain carries TRBV7-2 and TRBJ1-5, with 8 bases identical to TRBD1. J lost 3 bases, V lost 5 bases, and 9 bases had no gene match. This CDR3 is 16 amino acids long. Looked up from germline, CDR1 is SGHTA and CDR2 is FQGNSA. CDR3 sequence (DNA): TGTGCCAGCAGCCCCCGGACAGGGTTTGACAATCAGCCCCAGCATTTT. Translation gives CASSPRTGFDNQPQHF. The whole variable domain, filled in from reference TRBV7-2 and TRBJ1-5, reads GAGVSQSPSNKVTEKGKDVELRCDPISGHTALYWYRQSLGQGLEFLIYFQGNSAPDKSGLPSDRFSAERTGGSVSTLTIQRTQQEDSAVYLCASSPRTGFDNQPQHFGDGTRLSIL.

This clone appeared once. The rearrangement links TRBV6-5 to TRBJ2-7; the D gene is possibly TRBD2 (6 bases). Trimming removed 0 bases from V and 7 bases from J, with 16 bases in between. The CDR3 has 15 residues. CDR1 and CDR2 from the germline V gene are MNHEY and SVGAGI. The CDR3 is CASSYSVPPRDEQYF. Written as DNA, the CDR3 is TGTGCCAGCAGTTACTCGGTTCCCCCGCGGGATGAGCAGTACTTC.

The V and J genes are TRBV2 and TRBJ2-4; no firm D call. Trimming left V 4 bases short and J 13 bases short, with 14 bases between. This CDR3 comprises 12 residues. Germline CDR1 reads SNHLY; CDR2 reads FYNNEI. The CDR3 DNA reads TGTGCCAGCAGTGGGGCTTTGGCCAGCCAGTACTTC. This sequence encodes CASSGALASQYF.

CDR3 DNA sequence: TGTGCCGGCGGGAAACAAGAGACCCAGTACTTC. Translation gives CAGGKQETQYF. This chain links TRBV7-9 with TRBJ2-5; a possible D gene is TRBD2 (6 bases). The CDR3 contains 11 residues. Germline CDR1 reads SEHNR; CDR2 reads FQNEAQ (reference sequence). V lost 11 bases and J lost 2, with 9 bases in between.

This clone was found once. The chain is built from TRBV6-6 and TRBJ1-5; D is possibly TRBD1 (6 bases). The CDR3 is 14 amino acids. V lost 1 base and J lost 7, with 11 bases in between. CDR1 MNHNY and CDR2 SVGAGI come from the germline V gene (reference sequence). CDR3 amino acids: CASSYLQGHQPQHF. CDR3 DNA: TGTGCCAGCAGTTACTTACAGGGTCACCAGCCCCAGCATTTT.

The rearrangement joins TRBV5-4 to TRBJ2-2, with 9 bases lining up with TRBD2. CDR3 length: 15 residues. Germline CDR1 SGHNT, CDR2 YYREEE (reference sequence). The V and J ends lost 7 bases and 5 bases, in that order; junction bases with no gene match: 9. This chain's CDR3 is CASLPVSGRTGELFF. In DNA form, the CDR3 reads TGTGCCAGCCTCCCCGTTAGCGGGAGAACCGGGGAGCTGTTTTTT.

The chain employs TRBV28 and TRBJ2-7; D is perhaps TRBD1 (6 bases). The germline V gene has CDR1 MDHEN and CDR2 SYDVKM. V gave up 5 bases and J gave up 4 bases, with 15 bases separating them. This CDR3 region has 14 residues. CDR3 loop: CASSPRTVNYEQYF. The CDR3 nucleotides are TGTGCCAGCAGTCCGCGGACAGTCAATTACGAGCAGTACTTC.

The chain couples TRBV9 to TRBJ2-1; D might be TRBD2 (5 bases). The CDR3 covers 14 residues. Germline values: CDR1 SGDLS, CDR2 YYNGEE. Deletions cut 4 bases from V and 4 bases from J, with 12 bases between. CDR3 region: CASSPSGLYNEQFF. As DNA, the CDR3 is TGTGCCAGCAGCCCGAGCGGTTTATACAATGAGCAGTTCTTC.

The genes are TRBV19 and TRBJ2-1; 9 positions match TRBD1. After removal of 2 bases from V and 6 bases from J, the junction contained 11 bases not matched to a gene. The CDR3 spans 17 residues. Germline assignment: CDR1 LNHDA and CDR2 SQIVND (reference sequence). CDR3 amino acids: CASSITGQGLPLNEQFF. The DNA for the CDR3 is TGTGCCAGTAGTATAACGGGACAGGGTCTCCCCCTCAATGAGCAGTTCTTC.

The chain has TRBV7-9 and TRBJ2-1; tentatively, D is TRBD2 (6 bases). The CDR3 contains 13 residues. Trimming stripped 5 bases from V and 7 bases from J, with 12 bases between. CDR1 is SEHNR, CDR2 FQNEAQ, per germline (reference sequence). The CDR3 loop is CASSANGLNEQFF. CDR3 bases: TGTGCCAGCAGCGCGAACGGACTAAATGAGCAGTTCTTC.

The rearrangement uses TRBV5-1 and TRBJ2-1; either TRBD1 or TRBD2 may supply D (7 bases each). The CDR3 runs to 16 residues. Germline V gives CDR1 SGHRS, CDR2 YFSETQ. Trimming shortened V by 1 base and J by 10 bases, and 21 bases separated the two germline ends. The CDR3 protein is CASSLSWRRGGEEQFF. The CDR3 nucleotides read TGCGCCAGCAGCTTGTCGTGGCGCAGGGGGGGCGAGGAGCAGTTCTTC. The complete variable domain, with remaining parts taken from reference TRBV5-1 and TRBJ2-1, reads KAGVTQTPRYLIKTRGQQVTLSCSPISGHRSVSWYQQTPGQGLQFLFEYFSETQRNKGNFPGRFSGRQFSNSRSEMNVSTLELGDSALYLCASSLSWRRGGEEQFFGPGTRLTVL.

V is TRBV28 and J is TRBJ2-7, with no clear D. The ends were cut back, 5 bases at V and 3 bases at J, with 20 bases in the middle. This CDR3 is built from 16 residues. Germline loops: CDR1 MDHEN, CDR2 SYDVKM. CDR3 protein: CASSPGLRRMFYEQYF. In DNA form, the CDR3 reads TGTGCCAGCAGTCCTGGGTTAAGAAGAATGTTCTACGAGCAGTACTTC.

The chain is built from TRBV19 and TRBJ1-2; 11 bases are shared with TRBD1. Germline CDR1 reads LNHDA; CDR2 reads SQIVND (reference sequence). This CDR3 contains 17 residues. V lost 5 bases, J lost 6 bases, and 14 bases stayed unmatched. The CDR3: CASSPRTGGAGVNGYTF. As DNA, the CDR3 is TGTGCCAGTAGTCCAAGGACAGGGGGCGCAGGCGTTAATGGCTACACCTTC.

The CDR3 is CASSFRGSSSYEQYF. The CDR3 coding sequence is TGTGCCAGCAGTTTTAGGGGCTCCAGCTCCTACGAGCAGTACTTC. The V gene is TRBV27, the J gene TRBJ2-7; TRBD1 might be the D (5 bases). Germline CDR1 is MNHEY and CDR2 is SMNVEV (reference sequence). The CDR3 length is 15 residues. Trimming removed 3 bases at V and 0 bases at J, with 12 bases between.

This clone has a single count. This sequence joins TRBV18 and TRBJ1-2, with unresolved D. The germline gives CDR1 KGHSH, CDR2 LQKENI. The CDR3 sequence is 14 residues long. Trimming took off 6 bases at V and 4 bases at J, with 15 bases between the two ends. CDR3 DNA: TGTGCCAGCTCTCCGGAGGATGCGGGCTATGGCTACACCTTC. Encoded protein: CASSPEDAGYGYTF.

The chain uses TRBV10-3 and TRBJ2-1; 13 bases match TRBD2. The CDR3 has 15 amino acids. Germline CDR1 and CDR2: ENHRY and SYGVKD. V dropped 4 bases and J dropped 8; count of bases not matched to a gene: 5. The CDR3 loop reads CAISGGGTSGDEQFF. The CDR3 nucleotides read TGTGCCATCAGTGGTGGTGGGACTAGCGGGGATGAGCAGTTCTTC.

The chain recombines TRBV4-2 with TRBJ2-3; 10 positions agree with TRBD2. Germline lookup yields CDR1 LGHNA and CDR2 YNFKEQ. The CDR3 runs to 19 residues. Trimming at V came to 0 bases and at J to 2 bases, leaving 11 bases not matched to a gene. The CDR3: CASSQDRSSGSSYTDTQYF. CDR3 sequence (DNA): TGTGCCAGCAGCCAAGATCGGTCTAGCGGGAGTTCTTACACAGATACGCAGTATTTT.

The chain carries TRBV27 and TRBJ2-7; D not resolved. Germline V lookup: CDR1 MNHEY, CDR2 SMNVEV (reference sequence). The CDR3 covers 14 residues. V was shortened by 4 bases and J by 1 base, with 11 bases between the two germline ends. This CDR3 reads CASSSRLGSYEQYF. The CDR3 DNA is TGTGCCAGCAGTTCGCGATTGGGGTCCTACGAGCAGTACTTC.

The chain is built from TRBV6-1 and TRBJ2-1; D unclear. V was clipped by 2 bases and J by 6 bases, with 11 bases between them. Germline lookup yields CDR1 MNHNS and CDR2 SASEGT. This CDR3 has 14 residues. The CDR3 protein is CASSESGVPNEQFF. CDR3 in DNA: TGTGCCAGCAGTGAAAGTGGAGTTCCCAATGAGCAGTTCTTC.

The chain employs TRBV29-1 and TRBJ2-5, with a tentative D call TRBD2 (6 bases). CDR1 SQVTM and CDR2 ANQGSEA come from the germline V gene. The CDR3 is 16 residues long. V was pared by 3 bases and J by 5 bases, with 22 bases between. DNA of the CDR3: TGCAGCGTTGACCCTCCTAGCGAACCCCTGTATGAGACCCAGTACTTC. As protein: CSVDPPSEPLYETQYF.

This chain uses TRBV5-8 with TRBJ2-4; D unresolved. The germline V gene encodes CDR1 SGHTS and CDR2 YDEGEE. V was cut by 0 bases and J by 9 bases, with 10 bases left in between. The CDR3 contains 13 residues. CDR3 residues: CASSLVGVGIQYF. The CDR3 DNA follows: TGTGCCAGCAGCTTGGTGGGCGTTGGCATTCAGTACTTC.

The V gene is TRBV7-9, the J gene TRBJ2-7; D may be TRBD1 (6 bases). V shed 1 base and J shed 4 bases, with 14 bases lying between them. The CDR3 consists of 15 residues. Germline assignment: CDR1 SEHNR and CDR2 FQNEAQ (reference sequence). In DNA, the CDR3 is TGTGCCAGCAGCTTAGGGCCCTCGACAGGATACGAGCAGTACTTC. It yields the protein CASSLGPSTGYEQYF.

V is TRBV5-4 and J is TRBJ2-7; a weak D match, TRBD2 (7 bases). The CDR3 runs to 14 residues. Germline V gene lookup returns CDR1 SGHNT and CDR2 YYREEE (reference sequence). Trimming cost V 7 bases and J 0 bases, with 14 bases left between them. The CDR3 loop reads CASPGEGSSYEQYF. CDR3 DNA: TGTGCCAGCCCAGGGGAGGGAAGCTCCTACGAGCAGTACTTC.

J is TRBJ2-2 and V is TRBV23-1; no definite D call. TRBV23-1 is labeled an ORF, and its function is uncertain. The CDR3 spans 12 residues. Trimming shortened V by 2 bases and J by 6 bases, and 4 bases separated the two germline ends. This chain's CDR3 is CASSQDAGELFF. The CDR3 DNA sequence: TGCGCCAGCAGTCAAGACGCCGGGGAGCTGTTTTTT.

This chain uses TRBV9 with TRBJ2-1, with 9 bases identical to TRBD2. This CDR3 is 19 amino acids long. CDR1 is SGDLS, CDR2 YYNGEE, per germline. V was pared by 0 bases and J by 0 bases, with 10 bases of the junction left unmatched. The CDR3 loop reads CASSVGLAGAGSSYNEQFF. As DNA, the CDR3 is TGTGCCAGCAGCGTAGGGTTAGCGGGAGCGGGGAGCTCCTACAATGAGCAGTTCTTC. Complete variable domain (other parts from reference TRBV9 and TRBJ2-1): DSGVTQTPKHLITATGQRVTLRCSPRSGDLSVYWYQQSLDQGLQFLIQYYNGEERAKGNILERFSAQQFPDLHSELNLSSLELGDSALYFCASSVGLAGAGSSYNEQFFGPGTRLTVL.

The rearrangement uses TRBV5-1 and TRBJ2-5; D may be TRBD1 or TRBD2 (5 bases each). Trimming shortened V by 0 bases and J by 5 bases, and 11 bases separated the two germline ends. CDR3 length: 14 amino acids. The V gene's germline CDR1 is SGHRS and CDR2 YFSETQ. The chain's CDR3 is CASSLAYGAETQYF. CDR3 nucleotide sequence: TGCGCCAGCAGCTTGGCTTACGGGGCGGAGACCCAGTACTTC.

This chain uses TRBV5-1 with TRBJ1-4; the match to TRBD1 covers 7 bases. The CDR3 loop spans 14 amino acids. Germline V CDR1 and CDR2: SGHRS, YFSETQ. V lost 7 bases and J lost 7; bases outside the gene matches: 10. CDR3: CASGNRAGGEKLFF. In nucleotides, the CDR3 is TGCGCCAGCGGAAACAGAGCAGGGGGTGAAAAACTGTTTTTT.

This clone came up once. The rearrangement joins TRBV7-2 to TRBJ1-1; perhaps TRBD1 as D (5 bases). The V and J ends lost 2 bases and 0 bases respectively, with 10 bases between them. There are 15 residues in the CDR3. Germline V gene lookup returns CDR1 SGHTA and CDR2 FQGNSA. CDR3 DNA sequence: TGTGCCAGCAGCTTATTCCAGGGAATGAACACTGAAGCTTTCTTT. This codes for CASSLFQGMNTEAFF.